This TCR beta chain was retrieved from a study of beta chain features in type 1 diabetes. Points from the study as a whole: Here, the possible influence of HLA type (on TCRB rearrangement) remained unresolved. Insertion counts at VDJ junctions were lower in type 1 diabetes patients, who also showed more deletions there.

On this clone: The target antigen is unknown.

In total, each donor contributed a single heparinised blood draw that averaged approximately 0.12 L. The authors reverse transcribed all of the isolated RNA, so sequencing captured expressed TCRB transcripts. Assay: immunoSEQ multiplex PCR; the TCRdb copy retains only in-frame clones and omits some. Here the sample spans fewer than 900,000 clones, 17% being singletons. Sequenced material: naive CD4+ T cells from blood. This clonotype was sampled from a woman aged 18-30 years in good health.

This CDR3 is CASTTGGTQNTEAFF. The CDR3 nucleotides read TGTGCCAGCACGACAGGGGGGACACAAAACACTGAAGCTTTCTTT. The chain employs TRBV5-4 and TRBJ1-1, with 9 bases fitting TRBD1. Germline lookup yields CDR1 SGHNT and CDR2 YYREEE (reference sequence). The CDR3 spans 15 residues. The ends lost 6 bases at V and 2 bases at J; junction bases unmatched: 8.